One and the same sample provided the 17 T cell receptor beta chains below, sequenced in a study of T cell responses to AZD1222 COVID-19 vaccine. TCRdb keeps only in-frame clones here, not all; method: immunoSEQ multiplex PCR. The sample lists around 100,000 clones, about 94% seen once, with 2.2% in the top ten. The source was peripheral blood, collected on day 0 of AZD1222 vaccination. The receptor set was obtained from an adult in good health.

The chain employs TRBV5-1 and TRBJ1-6, with 8 bases lining up with TRBD1. The CDR3 has 17 residues. The V gene's germline CDR1 is SGHRS and CDR2 YFSETQ. V lost 1 base to trimming and J lost 7 bases; unmatched junction nucleotides: 10. The chain's CDR3 is CASSLTPGTGRNSPLHF. CDR3 in DNA: TGCGCCAGCAGCTTGACTCCAGGGACAGGCAGGAATTCACCCCTCCACTTT. Based on the CDR3 plus reference TRBV5-1 and TRBJ1-6, the full variable domain is KAGVTQTPRYLIKTRGQQVTLSCSPISGHRSVSWYQQTPGQGLQFLFEYFSETQRNKGNFPGRFSGRQFSNSRSEMNVSTLELGDSALYLCASSLTPGTGRNSPLHFGNGTRLTVT.

The chain is built from TRBV6-1 and TRBJ1-1, with D possibly TRBD1 on 6 matching bases. This CDR3 contains 13 residues. V dropped 2 bases and J dropped 7 bases, with 11 bases sitting between them. The V gene's germline CDR1 is MNHNS and CDR2 SASEGT. CDR3: CASSERGGREAFF. The CDR3 nucleotides are TGTGCCAGCAGTGAACGGGGGGGGCGTGAAGCTTTCTTT.

CDR3 loop: CASSMPGQGTLNTEAFF. As DNA, the CDR3 is TGTGCCAGTAGTATGCCGGGACAGGGGACGCTGAACACTGAAGCTTTCTTT. The V gene is TRBV19, the J gene TRBJ1-1; 10 nucleotides agree with TRBD1. V was clipped by 3 bases and J by 0 bases; unmatched bases: 7. The CDR3 consists of 17 residues. Germline V CDR1 and CDR2: LNHDA, SQIVND (reference sequence).

CDR3 region: CASSIHTSYEQFF. CDR3 sequence (DNA): TGTGCCAGTAGTATCCATACTAGCTATGAGCAGTTCTTC. V gene TRBV19 combines with J gene TRBJ2-1; tentative D call: TRBD2 (6 bases). Germline assignment: CDR1 LNHDA and CDR2 SQIVND (reference sequence). The CDR3 runs to 13 residues. The V and J ends lost 3 bases and 8 bases respectively, with 11 bases between them.

The chain joins TRBV12-3 or TRBV12-4 to TRBJ1-1; no clear D gene. Trimming removed 5 bases at V and 2 bases at J, with 9 bases between. This CDR3 is built from 13 residues. CDR3 sequence (DNA): TGTGCCAGCAGTCTCGGAATAAACACTGAAGCTTTCTTT. Translation gives CASSLGINTEAFF.

This clone was detected once. CDR3 nucleotides: TGTGCCAGCAGCCGTCTAGCGGGGGGCCTTAACACCCCTCTCGAGCAGTACTTC. It translates to CASSRLAGGLNTPLEQYF. The J gene is TRBJ2-7, the V gene TRBV3-1 (or the pseudogene TRBV3-2); 11 bases agree with TRBD2. Germline CDR1 is LGHDT and CDR2 is YNNKEL (reference sequence). The CDR3 covers 18 residues. V lost 4 bases and J lost 6; bases outside the gene matches: 17.

J is TRBJ1-2 and V is TRBV28; no clear D. V lost 3 bases and J 3 bases, leaving 14 bases between the germline ends. The germline V gene encodes CDR1 MDHEN and CDR2 SYDVKM. The CDR3 contains 15 residues. The CDR3 nucleotides are TGTGCCAGCAGTTTTAGGGATGGCGGTTACTATGGCTACACCTTC. This encodes CASSFRDGGYYGYTF.

In its sample, this clone was seen once. The chain employs TRBV3-1 (or the pseudogene TRBV3-2) and TRBJ1-2; D is unclear. V lost 2 bases and J 4 bases, leaving 8 bases between the germline ends. The CDR3 totals 13 residues. CDR1 is LGHDT and CDR2 is YNNKEL in the germline V gene (reference sequence). The CDR3 region has the DNA TGTGCCAGCAGCCAATTACTTGGCTATGGCTACACCTTC. Translation gives CASSQLLGYGYTF.

The CDR3 DNA sequence: TGTGCCAGCAGCCTTTACCGATCCCAGGCTAGCTATGGCTACACCTTC. Its translation: CASSLYRSQASYGYTF. The V call is TRBV5-6, the J call TRBJ1-2; unclear D gene. Germline V gene sequence: CDR1 SGHDT, CDR2 YYEEEE. Trimming shortened V by 4 bases and J by 4 bases, and 20 bases separated the two germline ends. This CDR3 comprises 16 residues.

The table lists this clone with a count of one. The rearrangement uses TRBV27 and TRBJ2-3, with 9 bases fitting TRBD2. V lost 5 bases and J lost 5; bases outside the gene matches: 11. Germline V lookup: CDR1 MNHEY, CDR2 SMNVEV (reference sequence). The CDR3 runs to 16 residues. In DNA form, the CDR3 reads TGTGCCAGCAGTCCTGCTAGCGGGATGATTCAAGATACGCAGTATTTT. As protein: CASSPASGMIQDTQYF.

This clone was observed once. This chain connects TRBV7-2 to TRBJ2-5, with D possibly being TRBD1 (6 bases). Germline V gene data show CDR1 as SGHTA and CDR2 as FQGNSA. This CDR3 region has 13 residues. Trimming cost V 3 bases and J 2 bases, with 7 bases left between them. CDR3 coding DNA: TGTGCCAGCAGCTTTGGACAGCAAGAGACCCAGTACTTC. Protein sequence: CASSFGQQETQYF.

This chain uses TRBV29-1 with TRBJ1-3; possible D gene TRBD1, 6 bases. CDR1 and CDR2 from the germline V gene are SQVTM and ANQGSEA. The CDR3 totals 16 residues. Trimming stripped 7 bases from V and 2 bases from J, with 21 bases between. In nucleotides, the CDR3 is TGCAGCGCCCTAACGTACAGGGAGGGACCTGGAAACACCATATATTTT. It encodes CSALTYREGPGNTIYF.

The chain carries TRBV30 and TRBJ1-2; tentative D call: TRBD1 (5 bases). The V end lost 0 bases, the J end lost 4 bases, and 15 bases lay between the germline ends. This CDR3 is 15 amino acids long. Germline V gene lookup returns CDR1 GTSNPN and CDR2 SVGIG (reference sequence). The CDR3, as DNA: TGTGCCTGGAGTGTACAGAGACCAGGGACCTATGGCTACACCTTC. The encoded protein is CAWSVQRPGTYGYTF.

The gene calls are TRBV5-6 and TRBJ1-5; a weak D match, TRBD1 (6 bases). CDR1 and CDR2 (germline): SGHDT, YYEEEE. The V and J ends lost 4 bases and 0 bases respectively, with 17 bases between them. This CDR3 is 17 amino acids long. The CDR3 spells CASSIPGHIDSNQPQHF. The DNA of the CDR3 is TGTGCCAGCAGCATTCCGGGACACATAGATAGCAATCAGCCCCAGCATTTT.

The V gene is TRBV11-2, the J gene TRBJ1-2; 8 bases are shared with TRBD1. This CDR3 is built from 13 residues. The V gene's germline CDR1 is SGHAT and CDR2 FQNNGV. J lost 4 bases, V lost 5 bases, and 3 bases had no gene match. CDR3 nucleotides: TGTGCCAGCAGCCAACAGGGGGGCTATGGCTACACCTTC. Protein sequence: CASSQQGGYGYTF. Full variable domain (missing parts from reference TRBV11-2 and TRBJ1-2): EAGVAQSPRYKIIEKRQSVAFWCNPISGHATLYWYQQILGQGPKLLIQFQNNGVVDDSQLPKDRFSAERLKGVDSTLKIQPAKLEDSAVYLCASSQQGGYGYTFGSGTRLTVV.

This clone has a single count. J is TRBJ1-3 and V is TRBV7-8; TRBD1 might be the D (6 bases). The CDR3 is 16 residues long. V lost 0 bases, J lost 1 base, and 10 bases lay in between. Germline loops: CDR1 SGHVS, CDR2 FQNEAQ. The CDR3 region has the DNA TGTGCCAGCAGCTTAGCGACGGGGGCATCTGGAAACACCATATATTTT. Translating gives CASSLATGASGNTIYF.

The V gene is TRBV19, the J gene TRBJ2-1; TRBD2 is a possible D gene (6 bases). Trimming removed 5 bases at V and 4 bases at J, with 9 bases between. CDR1 is LNHDA and CDR2 is SQIVND in the germline V gene (reference sequence). CDR3 length: 13 residues. CDR3 DNA sequence: TGTGCCAGTAGTTCCGGAGGGTACAATGAGCAGTTCTTC. Translated: CASSSGGYNEQFF.